This T cell receptor (beta chain) was sequenced for a study of T cell repertoires in cytomegalovirus infection. This clonotype was observed a few times. What it recognizes is unknown. MiXCR was run by TCRdb on the reads, yielding one entry per CDR3 protein. The table has approximately 110,000 distinct CDR3 sequences, around 28% seen once; the top ten hold approximately 78%. The V gene's germline CDR1 is KGHDR and CDR2 SFDVKD. The CDR3 contains 13 residues. Deletions cut 5 bases from V and 2 bases from J, with 8 bases between. The TCR originated in a human donor in good health (CMV status not recorded). Some clones in this sample may be carry-over from other donors' samples. The sample in question was CD8+ T cells from cultured PBMCs, obtained from culture after CMV antigen stimulation. The rearrangement links TRBV24-1 to TRBJ1-2; D gene ambiguous. The CDR3 nucleotides read TGTGCCACCAGTGTTGGGGAAAACTATGGCTACACCTTC. It codes for CATSVGENYGYTF.